This TCR beta chain was retrieved from a study of cytomegalovirus exposure and HLA in healthy donors. Libraries were prepared by immunoSEQ multiplex PCR; TCRdb keeps only in-frame clonotypes and omits some of them. The sample carries some 170,000 clones, approximately 81% recorded once. The germline V gene encodes CDR1 SGHNT and CDR2 YENEEA. The V end lost 2 bases, the J end lost 8 bases, and 10 bases lay between the germline ends. This CDR3 region has 13 residues. The V and J genes are TRBV11-3 and TRBJ2-1, with D possibly TRBD2 on 5 matching bases. The origin of this receptor is a man aged 25-45 years in good health and CMV-seropositive. The sequenced sample consisted of PBMCs. The CDR3 region is CASSLSEADEQFF. CDR3 DNA: TGTGCCAGCAGCTTATCGGAAGCGGATGAGCAGTTCTTC.